Listed below are T cell receptor beta chains from one sample, sequenced in a study of T cell responses to AZD1222 COVID-19 vaccine. Clones were sequenced by immunoSEQ multiplex PCR, and TCRdb holds only the in-frame ones, with some missing. Of fewer than 150,000 clones in the sample, around 89% were seen once. The sequencing used peripheral blood, collected 28 days after the second AZD1222 dose. The receptors derive from an adult who received the AZD1222 COVID-19 vaccine. The CDR3 runs from the conserved cysteine through the conserved F or W. The D gene is left open where the match is weak. Not all rows give a size; the values are once, few, many and, for expanded clones, a class.

>TRBV11-3|TRBJ1-4|.|TRBD1
CASSPGGFNEKLFF
TGTGCCAGCAGCCCAGGGGGCTTTAATGAAAAACTGTTTTTT
>TRBV7-2|TRBJ2-7|.|.
CASSSDYASYEQYF
TGTGCCAGCAGCTCTGACTATGCCTCCTACGAGCAGTACTTC
>TRBV5-4|TRBJ2-7|.|TRBD2
CASSLTGGYEQYF
TGTGCCAGCAGCTTGACGGGGGGTTACGAGCAGTACTTC
>TRBV30|TRBJ2-4|.|TRBD1
CAWTPGQANVQYF
TGTGCCTGGACGCCGGGACAGGCAAACGTTCAGTACTTC
>TRBV10-2|TRBJ1-3|.|.
CASSPGGSGNTIYF
TGCGCCAGCTCCCCCGGCGGTTCTGGAAACACCATATATTTT
>TRBV7-2|TRBJ2-4|.|.
CASSLISDLAKNIQYF
TGTGCCAGCAGCTTAATATCAGACCTAGCCAAAAACATTCAGTACTTC
>TRBV6-5|TRBJ2-2|.|.
CASSYEGTGELFF
TGTGCCAGCAGTTACGAGGGCACCGGGGAGCTGTTTTTT
>TRBV13|TRBJ2-3|.|TRBD2
CASSPSSGGITDTQYF
TGTGCCAGCAGCCCATCCTCGGGGGGGATCACAGATACGCAGTATTTT
>TRBV4-1|TRBJ2-7|.|.
CASSQQGTYEQYF
TGCGCCAGCAGCCAGCAGGGGACCTACGAGCAGTACTTC
>TRBV3-1/TRBV3-2|TRBJ1-2|.|.
CASSHLQPEGYGYTF
TGTGCCAGCAGCCATCTTCAGCCCGAGGGCTATGGCTACACCTTC
>TRBV5-3|TRBJ2-5|.|.
CARSLGAGSLEETQYF
TGTGCCAGAAGCTTGGGGGCAGGAAGTCTTGAAGAGACCCAGTACTTC
>TRBV15|TRBJ2-7|.|TRBD1
CATSPGQGVYEQYF
TGTGCCACCAGCCCGGGACAGGGGGTATACGAGCAGTACTTC
>TRBV9|TRBJ2-2|.|.
CASSVSSVGNTGELFF
TGTGCCAGCAGCGTTTCTAGTGTAGGTAACACCGGGGAGCTGTTTTTT
>TRBV5-1|TRBJ2-7|.|.
CASSYQPPVGAAYEQYF
TGCGCCAGCAGCTACCAACCCCCGGTAGGGGCGGCCTACGAGCAGTACTTC
>TRBV4-1|TRBJ2-1|.|TRBD2
CASAARLALAGNNEQFF
TGCGCCAGCGCCGCCCGGCTCGCCCTAGCGGGGAACAATGAGCAGTTCTTC
>TRBV5-5|TRBJ1-6|.|TRBD1
CASSSRQGEGNSPLHF
TGTGCCAGCAGCTCCCGACAGGGGGAGGGGAATTCACCCCTCCACTTT
>TRBV7-9|TRBJ2-4|.|TRBD1
CASSLKGAAKNIQYF
TGTGCCAGCAGCTTAAAGGGGGCGGCCAAAAACATTCAGTACTTC
>TRBV19|TRBJ2-7|.|TRBD2
CASSPSSGGEFEQYF
TGTGCCAGTAGTCCCTCTAGCGGGGGGGAGTTCGAGCAGTACTTC
>TRBV25-1|TRBJ2-2|.|TRBD1
CASGTGLTGELFF
TGTGCCAGTGGGACAGGGTTGACCGGGGAGCTGTTTTTT
>TRBV5-5|TRBJ2-1|.|.
CASSLEFSLINEQFF
TGTGCCAGCAGCTTGGAATTTTCGTTGATCAATGAGCAGTTCTTC
>TRBV11-3|TRBJ2-7|.|.
CASSLGGWSYEQYF
TGTGCCAGCAGCTTAGGAGGGTGGTCCTACGAGCAGTACTTC
>TRBV7-9|TRBJ1-3|once|.
CASSLAGAGNTIYF
TGTGCCAGCAGCTTAGCAGGGGCTGGAAACACCATATATTTT
>TRBV28|TRBJ2-5|once|TRBD1
CASSFFRGGGQGARETQYF
TGTGCCAGCAGTTTTTTTCGAGGAGGGGGGCAGGGGGCGCGGGAGACCCAGTACTTC
>TRBV29-1|TRBJ2-5|.|.
CSVKQGGGETQYF
TGCAGCGTCAAACAGGGAGGGGGAGAGACCCAGTACTTC
>TRBV7-3|TRBJ2-5|.|TRBD2
CASSLMAGEQETQYF
TGTGCCAGCAGCTTAATGGCGGGAGAACAAGAGACCCAGTACTTC
>TRBV11-2|TRBJ1-6|.|TRBD1
CASSSTGGGSPLHF
TGTGCCAGCAGTTCTACAGGGGGAGGGTCACCCCTCCACTTT
>TRBV6-1|TRBJ2-7|.|.
CASSEQRGGAPYEQYF
TGTGCCAGCAGTGAACAAAGGGGGGGGGCCCCCTACGAGCAGTACTTC
>TRBV7-9|TRBJ1-4|.|.
CASSRGEKLFF
TGTGCCAGCAGCCGGGGTGAAAAACTGTTTTTT
>TRBV6-5|TRBJ2-7|.|.
CASNFRRGNEQYF
TGTGCCAGCAACTTCCGACGGGGAAACGAGCAGTACTTC
>TRBV7-8|TRBJ2-2|.|TRBD2
CASSLHHKFASGYTNTGELFF
TGTGCCAGCAGCTTACATCATAAATTTGCTAGCGGGTATACGAACACCGGGGAGCTGTTTTTT
>TRBV11-2|TRBJ2-1|.|TRBD2
CASSSSGSFSGEQFF
TGTGCCAGCAGCTCAAGCGGGAGCTTCTCGGGTGAGCAGTTCTTC
>TRBV5-1|TRBJ1-4|.|.
CASSDSEGSTNEKLFF
TGCGCCAGCAGTGATTCGGAGGGATCTACTAATGAAAAACTGTTTTTT
>TRBV4-2|TRBJ1-5|.|.
CASSLSGRFNQPQHF
TGTGCCAGCAGCCTCTCCGGCCGGTTCAATCAGCCCCAGCATTTT
>TRBV27|TRBJ1-2|few|TRBD1
CASTRTGTGRNYGYTF
TGTGCCAGCACTCGTACAGGGACAGGGAGGAACTATGGCTACACCTTC
>TRBV11-2|TRBJ1-6|.|.
CASSLVPQTQAANSPLHF
TGTGCCAGCAGCTTAGTTCCCCAGACCCAGGCCGCTAATTCACCCCTCCACTTT
>TRBV18|TRBJ2-2|.|.
CASSPPPGGMNTGELFF
TGTGCCAGCTCACCACCGCCAGGGGGGATGAACACCGGGGAGCTGTTTTTT
>TRBV28|TRBJ1-2|.|.
CASSLPAKRQGYTF
TGTGCCAGCAGTCTACCCGCGAAGCGACAAGGCTACACCTTC
>TRBV5-6|TRBJ1-5|.|.
CASSPPPDRKNQPQHF
TGTGCCAGCAGCCCCCCCCCGGACAGAAAAAATCAGCCCCAGCATTTT
>TRBV4-3|TRBJ2-2|.|TRBD2
CASSQDPGLAGPGELFF
TGCGCCAGCAGCCAAGACCCGGGACTAGCTGGTCCCGGGGAGCTGTTTTTT
>TRBV28|TRBJ1-2|.|TRBD1
CASRGTVPGYTF
TGTGCCAGCAGGGGGACAGTTCCCGGCTACACCTTC
>TRBV4-1|TRBJ2-7|.|TRBD1
CASSLGPGQGTYEQYF
TGCGCCAGCAGCCTCGGCCCGGGACAGGGGACCTACGAGCAGTACTTC
>TRBV7-3|TRBJ1-1|.|.
CASSSQGPTTEAFF
TGTGCCAGCAGCTCCCAAGGGCCAACTACTGAAGCTTTCTTT
>TRBV5-1|TRBJ2-5|.|TRBD2
CASSSAAGGPGKTQYF
TGCGCCAGCAGCTCGGCTGCGGGGGGGCCGGGTAAGACCCAGTACTTC
>TRBV19|TRBJ2-5|.|TRBD1
CASSTYRGRGETQYF
TGTGCCAGTAGTACTTACAGGGGGCGCGGGGAGACCCAGTACTTC
>TRBV5-1|TRBJ2-7|.|TRBD1
CASSLVTGGSEQYF
TGCGCCAGCAGCTTAGTGACAGGGGGTTCCGAGCAGTACTTC
>TRBV19|TRBJ2-2|.|TRBD2
CAAALAGGPNTGELFF
TGTGCCGCCGCCCTAGCGGGAGGGCCGAACACCGGGGAGCTGTTTTTT
>TRBV6-5|TRBJ2-1|.|.
CASSPSISKPRQFF
TGTGCCAGCAGTCCATCCATTTCTAAGCCCCGGCAGTTCTTC
>TRBV27|TRBJ2-6|.|TRBD1
CASSQPRGGLSGANVLTF
TGTGCCAGCAGCCAACCCCGAGGGGGCCTTTCTGGGGCCAACGTCCTGACTTTC
>TRBV5-4|TRBJ2-7|.|TRBD2
CASSLGLAIHEQYF
TGTGCCAGCAGCTTGGGACTAGCTATCCACGAGCAGTACTTC
>TRBV27|TRBJ2-7|.|.
CASSDTTTGSYEQYF
TGTGCCAGCAGCGACACGACAACAGGGTCCTACGAGCAGTACTTC
>TRBV20-1|TRBJ2-7|once|TRBD1
CSASMGRGRDEQYF
TGCAGTGCTAGTATGGGCAGGGGGCGCGACGAGCAGTACTTC
>TRBV6-5|TRBJ2-7|.|.
CASSYGGSYEQYF
TGTGCCAGCAGTTACGGGGGAAGCTACGAGCAGTACTTC
>TRBV27|TRBJ1-2|.|TRBD1
CASRHKWTGPNYGYTF
TGTGCCAGCAGACACAAATGGACAGGGCCTAACTATGGCTACACCTTC
>TRBV7-6|TRBJ1-3|.|.
CASSLFDRASSGNTIYF
TGTGCCAGCAGCTTATTCGATCGGGCCTCCTCTGGAAACACCATATATTTT
>TRBV4-3|TRBJ2-2|.|TRBD2
CASSQDTGLANTGELFF
TGCGCCAGCAGCCAAGATACGGGACTAGCGAACACCGGGGAGCTGTTTTTT
>TRBV27|TRBJ2-7|.|.
CASRTESSYEQYF
TGTGCCAGCCGGACAGAGTCCTCCTACGAGCAGTACTTC